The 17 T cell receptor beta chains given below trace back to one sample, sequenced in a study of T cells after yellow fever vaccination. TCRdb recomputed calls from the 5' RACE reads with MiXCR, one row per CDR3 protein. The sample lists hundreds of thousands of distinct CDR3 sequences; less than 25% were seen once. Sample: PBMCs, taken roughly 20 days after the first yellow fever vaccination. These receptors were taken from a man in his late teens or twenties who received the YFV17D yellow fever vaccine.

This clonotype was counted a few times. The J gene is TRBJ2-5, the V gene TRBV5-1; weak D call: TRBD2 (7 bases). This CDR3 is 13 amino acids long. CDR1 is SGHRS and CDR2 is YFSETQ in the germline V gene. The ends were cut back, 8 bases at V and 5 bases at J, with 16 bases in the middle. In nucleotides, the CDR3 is TGCGCCAGTTCCGGGGGGCAGGGGGAGACCCAGTACTTC. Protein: CASSGGQGETQYF.

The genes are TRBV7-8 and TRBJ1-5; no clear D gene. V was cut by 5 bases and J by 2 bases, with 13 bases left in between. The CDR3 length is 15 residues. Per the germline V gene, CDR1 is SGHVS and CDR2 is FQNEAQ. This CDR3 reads CASSRQTDRNQPQHF. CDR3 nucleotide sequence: TGTGCCAGCAGCCGACAAACGGACCGCAATCAGCCCCAGCATTTT.

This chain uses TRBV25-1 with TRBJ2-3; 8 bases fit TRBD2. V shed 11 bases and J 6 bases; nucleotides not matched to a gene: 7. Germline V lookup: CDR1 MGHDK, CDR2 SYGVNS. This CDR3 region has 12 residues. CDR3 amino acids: CASGGLGDTQYF. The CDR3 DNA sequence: TGTGCCTCGGGGGGGTTGGGGGATACGCAGTATTTT.

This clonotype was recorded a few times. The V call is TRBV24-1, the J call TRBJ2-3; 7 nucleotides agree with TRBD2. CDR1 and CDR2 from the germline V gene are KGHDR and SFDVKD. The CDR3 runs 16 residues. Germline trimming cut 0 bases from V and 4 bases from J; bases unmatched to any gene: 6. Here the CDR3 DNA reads TGTGCCACCAGTGATTTGCCCGGACGGGGGGCAGATACGCAGTATTTT. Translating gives CATSDLPGRGADTQYF.

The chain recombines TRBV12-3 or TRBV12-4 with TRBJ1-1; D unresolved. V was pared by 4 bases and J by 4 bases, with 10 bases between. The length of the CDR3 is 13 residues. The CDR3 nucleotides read TGTGCCAGCAGTTCAGACACGGGCACTGAAGCTTTCTTT. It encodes CASSSDTGTEAFF.

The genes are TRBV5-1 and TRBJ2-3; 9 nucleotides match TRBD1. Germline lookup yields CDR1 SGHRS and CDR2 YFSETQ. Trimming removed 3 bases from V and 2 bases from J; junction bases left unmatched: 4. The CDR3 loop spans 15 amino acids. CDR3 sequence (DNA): TGCGCCAGCAGCTACCGGGACAGGGTCACAGATACGCAGTATTTT. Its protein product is CASSYRDRVTDTQYF.

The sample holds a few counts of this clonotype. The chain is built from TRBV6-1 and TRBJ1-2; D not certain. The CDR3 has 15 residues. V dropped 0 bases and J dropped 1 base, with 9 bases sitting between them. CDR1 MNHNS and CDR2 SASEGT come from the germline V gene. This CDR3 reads CASSEAWGFNYGYTF. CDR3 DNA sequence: TGTGCCAGCAGTGAAGCCTGGGGTTTTAACTATGGCTACACCTTC.

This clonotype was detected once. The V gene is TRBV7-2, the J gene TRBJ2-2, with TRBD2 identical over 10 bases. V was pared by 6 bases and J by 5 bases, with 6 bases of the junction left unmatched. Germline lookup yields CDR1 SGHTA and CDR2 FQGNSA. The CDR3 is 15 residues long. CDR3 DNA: TGTGCCAGCAGTCCTAGCGGGGGAAGGACCGGGGAGCTGTTTTTT. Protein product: CASSPSGGRTGELFF.

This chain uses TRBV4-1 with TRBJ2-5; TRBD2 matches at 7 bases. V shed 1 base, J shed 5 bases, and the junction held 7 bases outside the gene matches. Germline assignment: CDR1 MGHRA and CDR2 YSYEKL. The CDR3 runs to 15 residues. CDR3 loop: CASSQVRDYGETQYF. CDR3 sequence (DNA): TGCGCCAGCAGCCAAGTCCGGGACTACGGCGAGACCCAGTACTTC.

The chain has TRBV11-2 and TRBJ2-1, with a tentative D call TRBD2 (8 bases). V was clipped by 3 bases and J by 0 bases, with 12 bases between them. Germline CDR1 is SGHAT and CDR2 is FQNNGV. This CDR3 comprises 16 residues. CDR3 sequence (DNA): TGTGCCAGCAGCTTGCGGGGGGACAGCTCCTACAATGAGCAGTTCTTC. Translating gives CASSLRGDSSYNEQFF. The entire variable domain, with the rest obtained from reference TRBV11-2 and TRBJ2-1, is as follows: EAGVAQSPRYKIIEKRQSVAFWCNPISGHATLYWYQQILGQGPKLLIQFQNNGVVDDSQLPKDRFSAERLKGVDSTLKIQPAKLEDSAVYLCASSLRGDSSYNEQFFGPGTRLTVL.

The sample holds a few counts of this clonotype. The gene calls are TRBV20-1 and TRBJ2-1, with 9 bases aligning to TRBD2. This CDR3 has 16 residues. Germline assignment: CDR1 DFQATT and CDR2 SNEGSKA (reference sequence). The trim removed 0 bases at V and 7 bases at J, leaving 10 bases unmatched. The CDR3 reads CSARDPLAGPTNEQFF. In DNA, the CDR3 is TGCAGTGCTAGAGATCCGCTAGCGGGGCCCACAAATGAGCAGTTCTTC.

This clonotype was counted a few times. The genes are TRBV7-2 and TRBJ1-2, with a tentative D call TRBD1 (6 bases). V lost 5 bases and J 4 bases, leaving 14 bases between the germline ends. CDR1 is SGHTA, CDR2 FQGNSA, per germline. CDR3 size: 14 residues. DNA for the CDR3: TGTGCCAGCAGCACACAGGGAAGCGGCTATGGCTACACCTTC. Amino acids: CASSTQGSGYGYTF.

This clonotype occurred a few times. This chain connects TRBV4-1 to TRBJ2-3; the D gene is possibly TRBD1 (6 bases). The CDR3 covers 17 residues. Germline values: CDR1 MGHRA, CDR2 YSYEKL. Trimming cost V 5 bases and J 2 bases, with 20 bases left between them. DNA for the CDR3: TGCGCCAGCAGCTCCCGGGGATTGGGGGCGGACACAGATACGCAGTATTTT. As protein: CASSSRGLGADTDTQYF.

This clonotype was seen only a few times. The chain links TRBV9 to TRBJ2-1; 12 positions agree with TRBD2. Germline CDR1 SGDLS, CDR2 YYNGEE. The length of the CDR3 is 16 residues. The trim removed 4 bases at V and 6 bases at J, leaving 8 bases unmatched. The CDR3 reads CASSITLAGGPNEQFF. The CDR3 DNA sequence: TGTGCCAGCAGCATCACCCTAGCGGGGGGGCCCAATGAGCAGTTCTTC.

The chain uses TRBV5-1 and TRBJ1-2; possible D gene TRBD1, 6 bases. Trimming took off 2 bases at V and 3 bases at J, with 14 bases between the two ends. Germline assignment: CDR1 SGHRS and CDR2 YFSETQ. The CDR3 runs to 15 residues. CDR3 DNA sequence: TGCGCCAGCAGCTTACAGGGATCTCTCGACTATGGCTACACCTTC. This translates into CASSLQGSLDYGYTF.

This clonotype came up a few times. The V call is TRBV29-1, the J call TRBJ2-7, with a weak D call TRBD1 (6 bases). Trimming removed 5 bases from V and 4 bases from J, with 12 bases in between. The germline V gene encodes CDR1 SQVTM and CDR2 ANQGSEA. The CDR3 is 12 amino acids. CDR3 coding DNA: TGCAGCGTTAGTGGAAGGGGGTACGAGCAGTACTTC. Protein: CSVSGRGYEQYF.

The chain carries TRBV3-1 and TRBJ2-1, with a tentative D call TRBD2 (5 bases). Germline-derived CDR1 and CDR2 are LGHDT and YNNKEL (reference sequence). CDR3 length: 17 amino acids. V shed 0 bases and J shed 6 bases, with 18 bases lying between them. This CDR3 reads CASSQEFSQPRGNEQFF. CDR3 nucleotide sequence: TGTGCCAGCAGCCAAGAGTTTTCGCAACCCCGGGGCAATGAGCAGTTCTTC.